Listed below are T cell receptor beta chains from one sample, sequenced in a study of shared clonotypes between healthy human individuals. The protocol was immunoSEQ multiplex PCR, while the TCRdb copy is restricted to in-frame clones and leaves out a portion. The top ten clones hold 0.39% of a sample with a few million clones, roughly 93% of them seen once. Sequencing was done on a sample of naive CD4+ T cells from PBMCs. The receptors come from a young man in good health. Some clones in this sample may be carry-over from other donors' samples. CDR3s include the opening cysteine and the closing phenylalanine or tryptophan. The D gene is left open where the match is weak. Size values are once, few and many counts, or a class for expanded clones, and some rows have none.

abundance | d_gene | j_gene | v_gene | CDR3aa | CDR3nt
. | . | TRBJ2-7 | TRBV30 | CAWRAGTYSYEQYF | TGTGCCTGGAGGGCCGGGACTTACTCCTACGAGCAGTACTTC
. | . | TRBJ1-1 | TRBV6-4 | CAQQYYKCGAGNTEAFF | .
. | TRBD2 | TRBJ2-2 | TRBV11-2 | CASRLRAGDTGELFF | TGTGCCAGCAGACTCCGAGCGGGGGACACCGGGGAGCTGTTTTTT
. | TRBD1 | TRBJ2-5 | TRBV5-4 | CASSFGQGVPIKEETQYF | TGTGCCAGCAGCTTTGGACAGGGGGTACCTATAAAGGAAGAGACCCAGTACTTC
. | . | TRBJ1-1 | TRBV25-1 | CASSELNTEAFF | TGTGCCAGCAGTGAATTAAACACTGAAGCTTTCTTT
. | TRBD2 | TRBJ2-3 | TRBV7-6 | CASSLAGTSSADTQYF | TGTGCCAGCAGCTTGGCCGGGACTAGTAGTGCAGATACGCAGTATTTT
. | . | TRBJ1-5 | TRBV30 | CAWSVHGNQPQHF | TGTGCCTGGAGTGTACACGGCAATCAGCCCCAGCATTTT
. | . | TRBJ2-5 | TRBV7-2 | CASSLFERSQETQYF | TGTGCCAGCAGCTTGTTCGAGCGGAGCCAAGAGACCCAGTACTTC
. | . | TRBJ2-1 | TRBV28 | CASSSTGTAYNEQFF | TGTGCCAGCAGTTCAACAGGGACGGCCTACAATGAGCAGTTCTTC
. | . | TRBJ2-3 | TRBV29-1 | CSVTGRGWTDTQYF | TGCAGCGTGACGGGTCGGGGTTGGACAGATACGCAGTATTTT
. | TRBD2 | TRBJ2-1 | TRBV7-3 | CASSLTRVAGYNEQFF | TGTGCCAGCAGCTTAACGAGGGTAGCGGGCTACAATGAGCAGTTCTTC
. | TRBD1 | TRBJ1-1 | TRBV18 | CASSLGTGGAGEAFF | TGTGCCAGCTCGCTCGGGACAGGGGGCGCCGGTGAAGCTTTCTTT
. | . | TRBJ2-5 | TRBV30 | CAWAKGLQETQYF | TGTGCCTGGGCGAAAGGACTGCAAGAGACCCAGTACTTC
few | . | TRBJ1-1 | TRBV12-1 | CAPKGWQSKMNTEAFF | TGTGCCCCCAAGGGGTGGCAGTCAAAGATGAACACTGAAGCTTTCTTT
. | TRBD1 | TRBJ2-7 | TRBV28 | CASSRTGGLWEQYF | TGTGCCAGCAGTAGGACAGGGGGTTTGTGGGAGCAGTACTTC
once | . | TRBJ2-6 | TRBV19 | CASLSSGANVLTF | TGTGCCAGTCTCTCCTCTGGGGCCAACGTCCTGACTTTC
. | . | TRBJ2-7 | TRBV7-6 | CASSLANRADEQYF | TGTGCCAGCAGCTTAGCCAACAGGGCCGACGAGCAGTACTTC
. | . | TRBJ2-5 | TRBV9 | CASSVAIGIGQETQYF | TGTGCCAGCAGCGTAGCTATCGGGATAGGACAAGAGACCCAGTACTTC
few | TRBD1 | TRBJ2-7 | TRBV7-8 | CASSSGQWSYEQYF | TGTGCCAGCAGCTCGGGACAGTGGTCCTACGAGCAGTACTTC
. | . | TRBJ2-1 | TRBV9 | CASSVGGSFYNEQFF | TGTGCCAGCAGCGTAGGCGGCAGCTTCTACAATGAGCAGTTCTTC
. | . | TRBJ1-1 | TRBV28 | CASIGLWPEAFF | TGTGCCAGCATAGGTTTATGGCCTGAAGCTTTCTTT
. | . | TRBJ2-1 | TRBV5-1 | CASSLERGGNYNEQFF | TGCGCCAGCAGCTTGGAAAGAGGGGGGAACTACAATGAGCAGTTCTTC
once | . | TRBJ2-5 | TRBV7-9 | CASSLSLGRQETQYF | TGTGCCAGCAGCCTCAGCCTTGGCAGGCAAGAGACCCAGTACTTC
. | . | TRBJ2-1 | TRBV20-1 | CSARDWNEQFF | TGCAGTGCTAGAGATTGGAATGAGCAGTTCTTC
. | TRBD2 | TRBJ2-3 | TRBV15 | CATSSSGSTDTQYF | TGTGCCACCAGCAGTAGCGGGAGCACAGATACGCAGTATTTT
. | . | TRBJ2-1 | TRBV28 | CASSLTRNEQFF | TGTGCCAGCAGTTTGACACGCAATGAGCAGTTCTTC
. | TRBD2 | TRBJ2-1 | TRBV5-1 | CASSRGTSGNPYNEQFF | TGCGCCAGCAGCCGTGGGACTAGCGGGAATCCCTACAATGAGCAGTTCTTC
. | . | TRBJ2-7 | TRBV6-4 | CASSDSDISYEQYF | TGTGCCAGCAGTGACTCGGACATCTCCTACGAGCAGTACTTC
. | TRBD2 | TRBJ2-2 | TRBV7-9 | CASSQGLATNTGELFF | TGTGCCAGCAGCCAGGGACTAGCGACGAACACCGGGGAGCTGTTTTTT
. | TRBD1 | TRBJ1-1 | TRBV6-5 | CASSGDREGTEAFF | TGTGCCAGCAGTGGGGACAGGGAAGGTACTGAAGCTTTCTTT
. | . | TRBJ1-1 | TRBV7-2 | CASSLTVNTEAFF | TGTGCCAGCAGCTTGACAGTTAACACTGAAGCTTTCTTT
. | TRBD2 | TRBJ2-3 | TRBV7-3 | CASSLMSRDYTDTQYF | TGTGCCAGCAGCTTAATGTCTCGGGACTACACAGATACGCAGTATTTT
. | . | TRBJ2-3 | TRBV7-9 | CASSPPGLDTDTQYF | TGTGCCAGCAGCCCTCCGGGACTGGACACAGATACGCAGTATTTT
. | TRBD2 | TRBJ2-7 | TRBV5-4 | CASSNRAGVRDEQYF | TGTGCCAGCAGCAATCGAGCGGGAGTGAGGGACGAGCAGTACTTC
. | TRBD2 | TRBJ2-7 | TRBV5-1 | CASSGIGGSYEQYF | TGCGCCAGCAGCGGGATCGGGGGGTCCTACGAGCAGTACTTC
once | . | TRBJ1-5 | TRBV19 | CASSPSGQRGQPQHF | TGTGCCAGTAGTCCGAGCGGGCAGCGCGGGCAGCCCCAGCATTTT
. | TRBD2 | TRBJ2-7 | TRBV5-3 | CASSLASGRAGEQYF | TGTGCCAGCAGCTTGGCTAGCGGGAGGGCCGGCGAGCAGTACTTC
. | . | TRBJ1-2 | TRBV19 | CASRPGVYGYTF | TGTGCCAGTAGACCAGGGGTCTATGGCTACACCTTC
. | TRBD2 | TRBJ2-7 | TRBV6-1 | CATRLAGGGEQYF | TGTGCCACCAGACTAGCGGGAGGAGGCGAGCAGTACTTC
. | . | TRBJ1-2 | TRBV11-2 | CATSPDRNYGYTF | TGTGCCACAAGCCCCGACAGAAACTATGGCTACACCTTC
. | . | TRBJ2-7 | TRBV6-5 | CASSYSVGGGAYEQYF | TGTGCCAGCAGTTACTCGGTTGGAGGGGGGGCCTACGAGCAGTACTTC
. | . | TRBJ2-6 | TRBV27 | CASSFFGANVLTF | TGTGCCAGCAGTTTCTTCGGGGCCAACGTCCTGACTTTC
. | TRBD1 | TRBJ2-5 | TRBV6-1 | CASRRDRPPETQYF | TGTGCCAGCAGAAGGGACAGGCCCCCCGAGACCCAGTACTTC
once | TRBD2 | TRBJ2-1 | TRBV7-9 | CASSYRGPGLADNEQFF | TGTGCCAGCAGCTACAGGGGACCGGGACTAGCGGACAATGAGCAGTTCTTC
. | . | TRBJ2-1 | TRBV15 | CATSPPGRGYNEQFF | TGTGCCACCAGCCCCCCGGGCAGGGGATACAATGAGCAGTTCTTC
. | TRBD1 | TRBJ2-7 | TRBV10-2 | CASSESSVGWQGVRYEQYF | TGCGCCAGCAGTGAGTCTTCTGTCGGGTGGCAGGGGGTTAGGTACGAGCAGTACTTC
. | TRBD1 | TRBJ1-3 | TRBV6-1 | CASSVMDRGGNTIYF | TGTGCCAGCAGTGTTATGGACAGGGGCGGAAACACCATATATTTT
. | TRBD1 | TRBJ2-7 | TRBV28 | CASSARDRVYEQYF | TGTGCCAGCAGTGCCCGGGACAGGGTCTACGAGCAGTACTTC
. | . | TRBJ1-3 | TRBV6-6 | CASSSLTSGNTIYF | TGTGCCAGCAGTTCTTTAACCTCTGGAAACACCATATATTTT
. | . | TRBJ1-5 | TRBV21-1 | CASSKGWGHGNQPQHF | .
. | . | TRBJ2-2 | TRBV19 | CASSTTGSGELFF | TGTGCCAGTAGTACAACAGGGTCCGGGGAGCTGTTTTTT
. | TRBD2 | TRBJ2-3 | TRBV7-9 | CASSSGLASDTQYF | TGTGCCAGCAGCTCGGGACTAGCGTCAGATACGCAGTATTTT
. | TRBD2 | TRBJ2-1 | TRBV5-1 | CASSLSGSFDEQFF | TGCGCCAGCAGTTTGAGCGGGAGTTTTGATGAGCAGTTCTTC